This T cell receptor beta chain was sequenced during a study of blood T cell repertoires in COVID-19. The table came from immunoSEQ multiplex PCR; TCRdb's copy has only in-frame clones and leaves some out. The repertoire holds about 68,000 clones, with roughly 85% as singletons. The CDR3 has 13 residues. Trimming removed 5 bases at V and 0 bases at J, with 7 bases between. Germline V gives CDR1 SGHAT, CDR2 FQNNGV. This TCR came from a woman aged 55-70 years with acute or convalescent COVID-19. The sample taken for sequencing was peripheral blood. The rearrangement links TRBV11-2 to TRBJ1-1; no reliable D call. The CDR3 DNA reads as TGTGCCAGCAGCCAACAAATGAACACTGAAGCTTTCTTT. Protein product: CASSQQMNTEAFF.